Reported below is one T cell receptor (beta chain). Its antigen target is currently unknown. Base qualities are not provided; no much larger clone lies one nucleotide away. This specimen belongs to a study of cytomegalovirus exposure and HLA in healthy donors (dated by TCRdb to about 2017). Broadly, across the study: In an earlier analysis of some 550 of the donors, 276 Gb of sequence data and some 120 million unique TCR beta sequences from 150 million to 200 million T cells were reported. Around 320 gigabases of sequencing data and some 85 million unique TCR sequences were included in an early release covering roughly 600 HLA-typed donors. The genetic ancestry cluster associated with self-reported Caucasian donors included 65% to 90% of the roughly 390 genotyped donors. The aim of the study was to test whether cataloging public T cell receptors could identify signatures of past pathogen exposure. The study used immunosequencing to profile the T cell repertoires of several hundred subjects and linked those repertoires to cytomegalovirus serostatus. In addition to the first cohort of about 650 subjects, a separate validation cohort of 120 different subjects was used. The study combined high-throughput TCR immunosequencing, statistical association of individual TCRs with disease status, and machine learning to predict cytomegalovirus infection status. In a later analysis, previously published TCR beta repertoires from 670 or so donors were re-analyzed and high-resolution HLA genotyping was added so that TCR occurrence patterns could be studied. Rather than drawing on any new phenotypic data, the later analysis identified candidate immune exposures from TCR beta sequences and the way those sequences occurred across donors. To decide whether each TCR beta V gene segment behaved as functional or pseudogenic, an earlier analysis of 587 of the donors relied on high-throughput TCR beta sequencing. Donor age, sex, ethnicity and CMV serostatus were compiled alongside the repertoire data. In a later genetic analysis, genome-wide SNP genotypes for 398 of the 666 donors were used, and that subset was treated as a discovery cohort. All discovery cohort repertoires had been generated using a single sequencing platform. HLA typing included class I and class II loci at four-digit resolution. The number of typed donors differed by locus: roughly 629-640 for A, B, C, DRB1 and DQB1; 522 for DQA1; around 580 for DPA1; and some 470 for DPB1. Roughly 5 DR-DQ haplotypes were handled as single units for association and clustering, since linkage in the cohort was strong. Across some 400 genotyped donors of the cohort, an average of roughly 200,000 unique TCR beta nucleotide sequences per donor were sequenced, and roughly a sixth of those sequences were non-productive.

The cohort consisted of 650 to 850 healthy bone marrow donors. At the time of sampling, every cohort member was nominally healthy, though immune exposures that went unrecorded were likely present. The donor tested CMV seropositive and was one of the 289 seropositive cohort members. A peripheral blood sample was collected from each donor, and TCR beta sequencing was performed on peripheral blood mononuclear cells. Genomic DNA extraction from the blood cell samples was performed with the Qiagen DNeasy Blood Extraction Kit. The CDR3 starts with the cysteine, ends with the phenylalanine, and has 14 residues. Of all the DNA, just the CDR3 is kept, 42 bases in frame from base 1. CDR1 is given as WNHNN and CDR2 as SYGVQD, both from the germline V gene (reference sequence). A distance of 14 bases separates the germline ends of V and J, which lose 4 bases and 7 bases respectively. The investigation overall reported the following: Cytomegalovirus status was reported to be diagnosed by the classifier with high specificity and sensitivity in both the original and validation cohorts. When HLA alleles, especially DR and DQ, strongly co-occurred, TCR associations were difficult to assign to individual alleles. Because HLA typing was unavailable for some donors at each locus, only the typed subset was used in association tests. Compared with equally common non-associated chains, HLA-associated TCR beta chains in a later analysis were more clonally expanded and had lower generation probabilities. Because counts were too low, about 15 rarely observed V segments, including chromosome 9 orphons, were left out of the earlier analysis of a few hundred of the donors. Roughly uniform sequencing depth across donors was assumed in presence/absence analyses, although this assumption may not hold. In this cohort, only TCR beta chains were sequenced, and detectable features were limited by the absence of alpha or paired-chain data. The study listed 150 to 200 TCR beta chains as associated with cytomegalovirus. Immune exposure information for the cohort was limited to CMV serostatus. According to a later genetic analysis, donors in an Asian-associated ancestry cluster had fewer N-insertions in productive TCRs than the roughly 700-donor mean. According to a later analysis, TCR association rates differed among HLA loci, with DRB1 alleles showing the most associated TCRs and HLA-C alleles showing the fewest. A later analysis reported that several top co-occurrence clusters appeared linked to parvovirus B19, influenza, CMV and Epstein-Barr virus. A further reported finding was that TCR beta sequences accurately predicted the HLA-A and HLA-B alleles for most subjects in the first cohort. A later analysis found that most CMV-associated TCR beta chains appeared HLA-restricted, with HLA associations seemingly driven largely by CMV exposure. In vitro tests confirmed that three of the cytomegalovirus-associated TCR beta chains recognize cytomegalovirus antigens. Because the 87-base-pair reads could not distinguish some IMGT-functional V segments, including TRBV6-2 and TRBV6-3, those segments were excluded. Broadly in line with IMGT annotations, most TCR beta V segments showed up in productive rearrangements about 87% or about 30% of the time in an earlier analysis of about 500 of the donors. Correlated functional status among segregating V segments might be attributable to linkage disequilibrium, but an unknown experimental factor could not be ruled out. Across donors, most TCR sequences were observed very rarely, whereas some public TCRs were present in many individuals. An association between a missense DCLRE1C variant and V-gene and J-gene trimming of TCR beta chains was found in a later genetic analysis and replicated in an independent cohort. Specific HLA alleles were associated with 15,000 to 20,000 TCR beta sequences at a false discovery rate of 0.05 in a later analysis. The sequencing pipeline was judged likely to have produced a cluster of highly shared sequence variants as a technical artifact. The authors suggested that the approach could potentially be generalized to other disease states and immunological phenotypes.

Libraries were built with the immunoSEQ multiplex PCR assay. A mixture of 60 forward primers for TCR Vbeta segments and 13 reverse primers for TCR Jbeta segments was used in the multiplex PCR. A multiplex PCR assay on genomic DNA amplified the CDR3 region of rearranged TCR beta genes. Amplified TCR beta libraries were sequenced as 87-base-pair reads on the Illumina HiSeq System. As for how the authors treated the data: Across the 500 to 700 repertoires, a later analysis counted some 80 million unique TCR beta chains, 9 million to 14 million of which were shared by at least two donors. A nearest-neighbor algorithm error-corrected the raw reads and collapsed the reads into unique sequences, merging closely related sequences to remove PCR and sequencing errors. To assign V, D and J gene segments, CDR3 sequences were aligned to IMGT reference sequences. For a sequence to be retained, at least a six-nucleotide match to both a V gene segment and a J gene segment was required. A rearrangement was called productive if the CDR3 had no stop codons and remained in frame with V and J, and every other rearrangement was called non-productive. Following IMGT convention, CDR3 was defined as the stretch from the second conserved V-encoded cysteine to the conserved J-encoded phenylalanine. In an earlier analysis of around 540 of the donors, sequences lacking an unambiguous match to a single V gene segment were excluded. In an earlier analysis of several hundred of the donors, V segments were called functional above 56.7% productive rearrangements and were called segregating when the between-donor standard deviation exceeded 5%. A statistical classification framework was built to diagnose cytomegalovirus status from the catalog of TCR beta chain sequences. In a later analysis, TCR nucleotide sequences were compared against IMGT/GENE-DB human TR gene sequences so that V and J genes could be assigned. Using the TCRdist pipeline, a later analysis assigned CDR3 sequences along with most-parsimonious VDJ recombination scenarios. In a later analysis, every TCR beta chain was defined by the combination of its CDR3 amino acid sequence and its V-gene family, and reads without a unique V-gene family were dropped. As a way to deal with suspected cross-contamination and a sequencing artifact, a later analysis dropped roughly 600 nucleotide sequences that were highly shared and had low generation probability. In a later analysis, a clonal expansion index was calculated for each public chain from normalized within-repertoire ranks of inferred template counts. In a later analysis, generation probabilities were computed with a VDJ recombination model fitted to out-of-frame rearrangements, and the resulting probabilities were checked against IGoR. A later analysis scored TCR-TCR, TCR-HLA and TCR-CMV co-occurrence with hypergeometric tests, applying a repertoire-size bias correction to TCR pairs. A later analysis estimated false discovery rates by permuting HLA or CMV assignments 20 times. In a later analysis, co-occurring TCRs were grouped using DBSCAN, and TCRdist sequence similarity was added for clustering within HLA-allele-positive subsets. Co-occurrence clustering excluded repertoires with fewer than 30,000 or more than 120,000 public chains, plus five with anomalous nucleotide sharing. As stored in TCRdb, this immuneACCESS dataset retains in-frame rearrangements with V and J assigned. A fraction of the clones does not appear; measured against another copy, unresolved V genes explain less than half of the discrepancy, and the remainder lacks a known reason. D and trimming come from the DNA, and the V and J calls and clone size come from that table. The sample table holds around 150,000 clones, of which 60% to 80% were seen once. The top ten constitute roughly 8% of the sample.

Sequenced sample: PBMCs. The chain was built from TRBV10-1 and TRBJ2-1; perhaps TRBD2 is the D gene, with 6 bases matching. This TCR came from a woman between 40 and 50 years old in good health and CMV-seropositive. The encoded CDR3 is CASSAGVGGNEQFF. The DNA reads TGCGCCAGCAGTGCGGGAGTTGGGGGGAATGAGCAGTTCTTC.